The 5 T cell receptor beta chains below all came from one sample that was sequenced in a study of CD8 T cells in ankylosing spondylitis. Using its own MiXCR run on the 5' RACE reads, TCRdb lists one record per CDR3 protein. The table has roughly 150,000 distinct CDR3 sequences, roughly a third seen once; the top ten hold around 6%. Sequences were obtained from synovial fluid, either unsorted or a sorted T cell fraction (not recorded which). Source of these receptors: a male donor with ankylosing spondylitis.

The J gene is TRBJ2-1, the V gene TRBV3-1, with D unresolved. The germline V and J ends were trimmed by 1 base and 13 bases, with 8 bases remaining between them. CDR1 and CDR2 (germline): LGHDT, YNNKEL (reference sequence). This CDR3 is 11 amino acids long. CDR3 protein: CASSQGAGQFF. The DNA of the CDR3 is TGTGCCAGCAGCCAAGGTGCTGGCCAGTTCTTC.

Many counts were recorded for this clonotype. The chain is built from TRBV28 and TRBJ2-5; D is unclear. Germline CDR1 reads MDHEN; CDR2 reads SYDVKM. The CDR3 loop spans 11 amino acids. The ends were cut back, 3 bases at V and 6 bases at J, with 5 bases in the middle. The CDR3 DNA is TGTGCCAGCAGTTTTGGTCAGACCCAGTACTTC. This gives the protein CASSFGQTQYF.

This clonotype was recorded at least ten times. The CDR3 loop reads CASTARQGTVSGNTIYF. The DNA for the CDR3 is TGTGCCAGCACCGCACGCCAAGGGACAGTCTCTGGAAACACCATATATTTT. The chain joins TRBV28 to TRBJ1-3; the match to TRBD1 covers 7 bases. Germline trimming cut 7 bases from V and 0 bases from J; bases unmatched to any gene: 12. Germline V gene data show CDR1 as MDHEN and CDR2 as SYDVKM. This CDR3 contains 17 residues.

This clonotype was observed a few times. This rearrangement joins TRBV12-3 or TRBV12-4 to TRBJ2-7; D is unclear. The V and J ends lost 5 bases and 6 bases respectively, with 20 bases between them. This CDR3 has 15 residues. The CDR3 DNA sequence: TGTGCCAGCAGTCCCCGGACCCCGGTGGGCGTCGAGCAGTACTTC. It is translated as CASSPRTPVGVEQYF.

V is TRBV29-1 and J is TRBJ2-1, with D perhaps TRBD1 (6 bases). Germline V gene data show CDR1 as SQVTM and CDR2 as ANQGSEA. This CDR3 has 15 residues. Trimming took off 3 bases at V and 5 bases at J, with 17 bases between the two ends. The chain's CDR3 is CSVDATGPPHNEQFF. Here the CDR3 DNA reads TGCAGCGTTGACGCCACAGGGCCTCCTCACAATGAGCAGTTCTTC.